This T cell receptor beta chain came from a study of shared clonotypes between healthy human individuals. Study-wide context: The cohort had two women and a few men, ages 18 to 49. Researchers assigned three CD4 naive, three CD4 memory, two CD8 naive and one CD8 memory plate to each donor.

Deep-level running was used for the assay. Sequencing was performed with immunoSEQ multiplex PCR; in TCRdb, only in-frame clones are kept and a portion is missing. Among approximately 2.5 million clones listed, 93% were seen once. CDR3 length equals 16 residues. Germline CDR1 and CDR2: SGHDN and FVKESK. Trimming removed 3 bases from V and 2 bases from J; junction bases left unmatched: 7. This TCR was sampled from a man between 18 and 35 years old in good health. Some clones in this sample may be carry-over from other donors' samples. Sequencing was carried out using naive CD4+ T cells from PBMCs. Subset noted: CD45RA+ positively selected. This chain joins TRBV14 and TRBJ2-1; 7 bases line up with TRBD1. The CDR3 loop is CASSQVTGFAYNEQFF. DNA of the CDR3: TGTGCCAGCAGCCAGGTGACAGGGTTCGCCTACAATGAGCAGTTCTTC.